These 27 T cell receptor beta chains were sequenced from one sample in a study of tumor-infiltrating lymphocytes in primary liver carcinoma. Germline DNA was also extracted, while the blood RNA originated from unsorted whole blood. TCR beta cDNA came from 400 to 500 ng total RNA, primed with a constant-region primer. Slightly modified ARM-PCR with three nested multiplex PCR rounds yielded TCR beta libraries. Primers for the first two PCR rounds were TRBV1-TRBV30 forward primers and a C-beta reverse primer (around 10 cycles per round). TCRdb processed the multiplex PCR reads anew with MiXCR; each CDR3 protein has one entry. The table has 150,000 to 200,000 distinct CDR3 sequences, 50% to 75% seen once. The sequenced sample was peripheral blood. The receptors here all came from a middle-aged man with primary liver carcinoma and hepatitis B virus infection.

In its sample, this clonotype was seen a few times. The chain combines TRBV6-6 with TRBJ1-6; the match to TRBD1 covers 7 bases. Unmatched junction bases numbered 3, after V lost 5 bases and J lost 5 bases. The CDR3 is 14 amino acids. CDR1 MNHNY and CDR2 SVGAGI come from the germline V gene (reference sequence). DNA for the CDR3: TGTGCCAGCAGTGCCAGGGGGGATAATTCACCCCTCCACTTT. Amino acids: CASSARGDNSPLHF.

With regard to this clonotype: A clone one base away is much larger, so this may be a read error. V is TRBV30 and J is TRBJ1-1; a weak D match, TRBD1 (6 bases). The CDR3 has 14 amino acids. Germline V CDR1 and CDR2: GTSNPN, SVGIG (reference sequence). The ends were cut back, 4 bases at V and 2 bases at J, with 14 bases in the middle. DNA for the CDR3: TGTGCCTGGACGAAGGGGGAAGTAAACACTGAAGCTTTCTTT. Its protein is CAWTKGEVNTEAFF.

For this clonotype: Sequence at one end of the junction differs from germline and may be a read error. The chain is built from TRBV12-3 or TRBV12-4 and TRBJ1-1; a weak D match, TRBD1 (5 bases). The CDR3 runs to 13 residues. CDR3 region: CASSHSGWTEALF. DNA for the CDR3: TGTGCCAGCAGTCATTCAGGGTGGACTGAAGCTCTCTTT.

For this clonotype: A much bigger clone sits one base away, suggesting this may be a read error. The V and J genes are TRBV4-2 and TRBJ1-1, with 7 bases that match TRBD1. The CDR3 is made up of 14 amino acids. Germline CDR1 reads LGHNA; CDR2 reads YNFKEQ. CDR3 sequence reads: CANSQDKGAAEAFF. DNA for the CDR3: TGTGCCAACAGCCAAGATAAGGGGGCGGCTGAAGCTTTCTTT.

This clonotype showed up many times. A junction end diverges from the germline sequence, so it may reflect a read error. The chain joins TRBV12-3 or TRBV12-4 to TRBJ2-3, with D tentatively TRBD1 (6 bases). This CDR3 has 13 amino acids. CDR3 in DNA: TGCGCCAGCACAGGGTTGTCCACAGATACGCAGTATTTT. It specifies CASTGLSTDTQYF.

In the case of this clonotype: A much larger clone differs by one base, so this may be a read error. J is TRBJ1-3 and V is TRBV11-2; D unresolved. Germline assignment: CDR1 SGHAT and CDR2 FQNNGV. This CDR3 is built from 16 residues. DNA for the CDR3: TGTGACAGCAGCGACGGTGGGGTGCTGTCTGGAAACACCATATATTTT. Its translation is CDSSDGGVLSGNTIYF.

The chain carries TRBV12-5 and TRBJ2-1; 13 bases are a match to TRBD2. The CDR3 is 16 amino acids. Germline V lookup: CDR1 LGHNT, CDR2 FRNRAP. V dropped 1 base and J dropped 9; count of bases not matched to a gene: 6. The CDR3 region is CASGLETSGRRGEQFF. In nucleotides, the CDR3 is TGTGCTAGTGGTTTGGAGACTAGCGGGAGGAGGGGTGAGCAGTTCTTC.

On this clonotype itself: The junction and the germline gene differ at one end; a read error may be behind it. The chain recombines TRBV14 with TRBJ1-3; D gene unclear. This CDR3 region has 13 residues. CDR1 is SGHDN, CDR2 FVKESK, per germline. CDR3 sequence reads: CARSQESGNTIYF. The CDR3 DNA follows: TGTGCCAGGAGCCAAGAGTCTGGAAACACCATATATTTT. Combining the CDR3 with reference TRBV14 and TRBJ1-3 gives the whole variable domain EAGVTQFPSHSVIEKGQTVTLRCDPISGHDNLYWYRRVMGKEIKFLLHFVKESKQDESGMPNNRFLAERTGGTYSTLKVQPAELEDSGVYFCARSQESGNTIYFGEGSWLTVV.

The gene calls are TRBV29-1 and TRBJ1-1, with no clear D. This CDR3 is built from 12 residues. Germline V gives CDR1 SQVTM, CDR2 ANQGSEA. The V gene lost 5 bases and the J gene lost 1 base, with 8 bases spanning the gap. The DNA for the CDR3 is TGCAGCGTTAGGACGGGGAACACTGAAGCTTTCTTT. Translated: CSVRTGNTEAFF.

The chain is built from TRBV4-2 and TRBJ2-1, with D possibly being TRBD2 (6 bases). Germline values: CDR1 LGHNA, CDR2 YNFKEQ. The CDR3 covers 16 residues. Trimming removed 3 bases from V and 1 base from J, with 13 bases in between. The CDR3 sequence: CASSHSSSESYNEQFF. The CDR3, as DNA: TGTGCCAGCAGCCACTCCTCTAGCGAGTCCTACAATGAGCAGTTCTTC.

This chain joins TRBV12-3 or TRBV12-4 and TRBJ1-1, with TRBD1 identical over 7 bases. Trimming at V came to 5 bases and at J to 3 bases, leaving 6 bases not matched to a gene. The CDR3 has 14 amino acids. CDR3: CASSVTGVDTEAFF. The CDR3, as DNA: TGTGCCAGCAGTGTAACAGGGGTGGACACTGAAGCTTTCTTT.

With regard to this clonotype: This may stem from a read error, because a much larger clone lies one nucleotide away. The J gene is TRBJ2-1, the V gene TRBV4-1, with 11 bases matching TRBD2. This CDR3 spans 16 amino acids. V lost 2 bases to trimming and J lost 9 bases; unmatched junction nucleotides: 9. CDR1 is MGHRA, CDR2 YSYEKL, per germline. The CDR3 region is CASSQRGLAAKSEQFF. CDR3 nucleotides: TGCGCCAGCAGCCAAAGGGGACTAGCGGCTAAGAGTGAGCAGTTCTTC.

Note on this clonotype: The junction departs from germline at one end; a sequencing error may be responsible. The rearrangement links TRBV12-3 or TRBV12-4 to TRBJ2-7; TRBD1 might be the D (5 bases). The CDR3 length is 12 residues. CDR3 nucleotide sequence: TGCGCCAGCAGCTCCGACAGTAACGAGCAGTACTTC. Protein sequence: CASSSDSNEQYF.

The chain has TRBV6-6 and TRBJ2-2, with a possible D match to TRBD2 (5 bases). V shed 4 bases and J shed 5 bases, with 8 bases lying between them. Per the germline V gene, CDR1 is MNHNY and CDR2 is SVGAGI (reference sequence). The CDR3 is 13 amino acids. CDR3 nucleotides: TGTGCCAGCAGTTCCACTAGAACCGGGGAGCTGTTTTTT. Its protein is CASSSTRTGELFF.

The chain carries TRBV28 and TRBJ1-1; TRBD1 might be the D (5 bases). CDR1 and CDR2 from the germline V gene are MDHEN and SYDVKM. Trimming cost V 2 bases and J 3 bases, with 10 bases left between them. The CDR3 has 14 amino acids. The CDR3 sequence is CASSLIQDDTEAFF. In nucleotides, the CDR3 is TGTGCCAGCAGTTTAATACAGGACGACACTGAAGCTTTCTTT. Supplemented by reference TRBV28 and TRBJ1-1, the full variable domain reads DVKVTQSSRYLVKRTGEKVFLECVQDMDHENMFWYRQDPGLGLRLIYFSYDVKMKEKGDIPEGYSVSREKKERFSLILESASTNQTSMYLCASSLIQDDTEAFFGQGTRLTVV.

The rearrangement uses TRBV10-3 and TRBJ1-5; TRBD1 might be the D (5 bases). Germline CDR1 ENHRY, CDR2 SYGVKD. The length of the CDR3 is 16 residues. V dropped 2 bases and J dropped 6 bases, with 17 bases sitting between them. In DNA, the CDR3 is TGTGCCATCAGTGAGGGCGGGGAAGGGGCCGGTCAGCCCCAGCATTTT. It yields the protein CAISEGGEGAGQPQHF.

This clonotype was counted a few times. The chain links TRBV6-5 to TRBJ2-7; D may be TRBD1 (6 bases). V lost 5 bases and J lost 7, with 15 bases in between. Germline V lookup: CDR1 MNHEY, CDR2 SVGAGI. The CDR3 is made up of 13 amino acids. This CDR3 reads CASSPVTGREQYF. The DNA for the CDR3 is TGTGCCAGCAGTCCAGTTACAGGGAGAGAGCAGTACTTC.

This clonotype was counted ten times or more. The chain recombines TRBV11-2 with TRBJ1-2, with 8 bases matching TRBD1. After removal of 4 bases from V and 5 bases from J, the junction contained 6 bases not matched to a gene. The CDR3 runs 14 residues. Germline assignment: CDR1 SGHAT and CDR2 FQNNGV. In DNA, the CDR3 is TGTGCCAGCAGCTCCGGACAGGGAGGATATGGCTACACCTTC. It is translated as CASSSGQGGYGYTF.

This clonotype has a handful of counts. The rearrangement links TRBV6-5 to TRBJ2-7; TRBD2 aligns across 12 bases. The CDR3 is 15 amino acids. Trimming cost V 6 bases and J 3 bases; bases outside gene matches: 6. Germline V gene lookup returns CDR1 MNHEY and CDR2 SVGAGI. The CDR3 DNA is TGTGCCAGCAGACGCCTGACTAGCGGGAGCTACGAGCAGTACTTC. Translating gives CASRRLTSGSYEQYF.

This clonotype has a handful of counts. The rearrangement links TRBV6-6 to TRBJ1-1, with a possible D match to TRBD1 (5 bases). This CDR3 comprises 13 residues. Germline assignment: CDR1 MNHNY and CDR2 SVGAGI (reference sequence). Trimming took 5 bases from V and 6 from J, leaving 13 bases between them. The chain's CDR3 is CASSPRGVSEAFF. The CDR3 DNA reads TGTGCCAGCAGTCCGAGGGGTGTATCTGAAGCTTTCTTT.

This clonotype appeared once. A junction boundary mismatches the germline segment, possibly from a read error. The CDR3 here is CAVSSEAGAPYEQYF. The CDR3 nucleotides are TGTGCCGTCAGTTCCGAGGCGGGAGCCCCCTACGAACAGTACTTC. This chain uses TRBV10-3 with TRBJ2-7, with TRBD2 matching 7 bases. Germline assignment: CDR1 ENHRY and CDR2 SYGVKD. The CDR3 runs to 15 residues.

Remarks on this clonotype: Relative to the germline gene, one junction end is altered; a read error may explain this. This sequence joins TRBV28 and TRBJ2-5; D might be TRBD1 or TRBD2, each matching 5 bases. This CDR3 has 14 residues. The V gene's germline CDR1 is MDHEN and CDR2 SYDVKM. In nucleotides, the CDR3 is TGTGTCAGCAGGGCGACGGGATACCAAGAGACCCAGTACTTC. This codes for CVSRATGYQETQYF.

This clonotype has at least ten counts. The rearrangement links TRBV11-2 to TRBJ2-1; no clear D gene. Trimming stripped 6 bases from V and 6 bases from J, with 15 bases between. The V gene's germline CDR1 is SGHAT and CDR2 FQNNGV. The length of the CDR3 is 14 residues. The CDR3 DNA follows: TGTGCCAGCAGAGGCTATTTTAGTGGCAATGAGCAGTTCTTC. Its translation is CASRGYFSGNEQFF.

The rearrangement joins TRBV6-2 or TRBV6-3 to TRBJ2-1, with D maybe TRBD1 (6 bases). Germline V gene lookup returns CDR1 MNHEY and CDR2 SVGEGT. V was trimmed by 8 bases and J by 8 bases, leaving 16 bases between them. There are 13 residues in the CDR3. DNA for the CDR3: TGTGCCAGCGTACTAGAACAGGGATATGAGCAGTTCTTC. Its translation is CASVLEQGYEQFF.

About this clonotype: Given the absence of the conserved phenylalanine or tryptophan at the CDR3 end, a read error is likely. The DNA of the CDR3 is TGTGCCAGCTCACCCTCCACAGGGGGACACGAGCAGTACATC. It is translated as CASSPSTGGHEQYI. The chain recombines TRBV18 with TRBJ2-7; 8 positions match TRBD1. Losses at the gene ends were 3 bases for V and 5 bases for J; bases not matched to a gene: 6. The CDR3 has 14 amino acids. Germline lookup yields CDR1 KGHSH and CDR2 LQKENI.

On this clonotype: Given a much more abundant clone one base away, this may be a read error. The chain combines TRBV6-1 with TRBJ1-5; maybe TRBD1 (6 bases). The CDR3 is made up of 13 amino acids. Per the germline V gene, CDR1 is MNHNS and CDR2 is SASEGT. The CDR3 reads CVSSDHRDGPQHF. The DNA for the CDR3 is TGTGTCAGCAGTGATCACAGGGATGGGCCCCAGCATTTT.

Turning to this clonotype: The junction differs from germline at one of its ends, possibly a read error. V gene TRBV29-1 combines with J gene TRBJ2-1; D assignment may be TRBD1 or TRBD2 (5 bases each). Germline CDR1 reads SQVTM; CDR2 reads ANQGSEA. The CDR3 has 15 residues. The CDR3 region is CSVGPLSSSYNGQFF. Here the CDR3 DNA reads TGTAGCGTGGGGCCTCTTTCCAGCTCCTACAATGGGCAGTTCTTC.